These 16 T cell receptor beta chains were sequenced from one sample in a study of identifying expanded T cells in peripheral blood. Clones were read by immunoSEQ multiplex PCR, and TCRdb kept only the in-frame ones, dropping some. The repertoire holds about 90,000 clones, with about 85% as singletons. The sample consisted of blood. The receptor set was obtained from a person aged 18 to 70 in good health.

For the CDR3, the DNA is TGTGCCAGCAGTGGTGCCCCATACGAGCAGTACTTC. Translation: CASSGAPYEQYF. The chain combines TRBV2 with TRBJ2-7; no firm D call. This CDR3 is built from 12 residues. V was pared by 4 bases and J by 4 bases, with 8 bases between. Germline V gene data show CDR1 as SNHLY and CDR2 as FYNNEI.

CDR3 in amino acids: CASSPGGGSNYGYTF. CDR3 in DNA: TGTGCCAGCAGTCCCGGCGGGGGCAGCAACTATGGCTACACCTTC. This chain links TRBV27 with TRBJ1-2; a possible D gene is TRBD1 (6 bases). Trimming took 5 bases from V and 2 from J, leaving 15 bases between them. The CDR3 is 15 amino acids. Germline CDR1 MNHEY, CDR2 SMNVEV (reference sequence).

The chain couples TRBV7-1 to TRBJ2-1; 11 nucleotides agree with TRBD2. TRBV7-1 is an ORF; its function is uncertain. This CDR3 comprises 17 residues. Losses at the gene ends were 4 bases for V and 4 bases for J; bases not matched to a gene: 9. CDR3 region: CASSFPLAGGSYNEQFF. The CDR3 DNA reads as TGTGCCAGCAGCTTCCCCCTAGCGGGGGGCTCTTACAATGAGCAGTTCTTC.

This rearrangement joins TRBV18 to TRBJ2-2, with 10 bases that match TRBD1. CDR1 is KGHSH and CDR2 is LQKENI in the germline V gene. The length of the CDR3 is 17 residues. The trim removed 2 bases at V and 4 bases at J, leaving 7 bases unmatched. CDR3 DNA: TGTGCCAGCTCACCAAGGGGACAGGGGCCCCCCACCGGGGAGCTGTTTTTT. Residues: CASSPRGQGPPTGELFF.

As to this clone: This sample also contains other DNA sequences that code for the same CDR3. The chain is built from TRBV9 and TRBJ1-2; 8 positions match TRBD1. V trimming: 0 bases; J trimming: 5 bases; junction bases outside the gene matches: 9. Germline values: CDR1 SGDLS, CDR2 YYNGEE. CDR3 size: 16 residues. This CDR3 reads CASSVGGTGGKYGYTF. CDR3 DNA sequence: TGTGCCAGCAGCGTAGGGGGCACAGGGGGGAAATATGGCTACACCTTC.

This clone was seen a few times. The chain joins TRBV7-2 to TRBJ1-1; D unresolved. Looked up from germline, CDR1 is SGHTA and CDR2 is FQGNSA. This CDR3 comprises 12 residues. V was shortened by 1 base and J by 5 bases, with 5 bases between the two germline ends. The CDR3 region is CASSLVATEAFF. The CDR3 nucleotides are TGTGCCAGCAGCTTAGTGGCAACTGAAGCTTTCTTT.

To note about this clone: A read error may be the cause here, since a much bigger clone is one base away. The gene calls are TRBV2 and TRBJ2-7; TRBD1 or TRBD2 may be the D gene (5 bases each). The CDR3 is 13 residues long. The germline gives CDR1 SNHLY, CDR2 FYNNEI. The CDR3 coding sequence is TGTACCAGCAGTGTATTCAGGGACGGCGAGCAGTACTTC. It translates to CTSSVFRDGEQYF.

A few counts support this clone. This CDR3 reads CASSLKGVHTDTQYF. CDR3 in DNA: TGTGCCAGCAGCTTGAAGGGGGTTCACACAGATACGCAGTATTTT. The chain couples TRBV5-4 to TRBJ2-3; D may be TRBD1 (6 bases). Trimming left V 1 base short and J 2 bases short, with 11 bases between. Germline values: CDR1 SGHNT, CDR2 YYREEE (reference sequence). This CDR3 is 15 amino acids long.

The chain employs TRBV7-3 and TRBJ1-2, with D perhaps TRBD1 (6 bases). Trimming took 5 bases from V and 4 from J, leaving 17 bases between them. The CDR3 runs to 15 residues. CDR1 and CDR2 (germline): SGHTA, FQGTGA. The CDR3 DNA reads TGTGCCAGCAGCCAAGGGGGGTCCACGGCCTATGGCTACACCTTC. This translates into CASSQGGSTAYGYTF.

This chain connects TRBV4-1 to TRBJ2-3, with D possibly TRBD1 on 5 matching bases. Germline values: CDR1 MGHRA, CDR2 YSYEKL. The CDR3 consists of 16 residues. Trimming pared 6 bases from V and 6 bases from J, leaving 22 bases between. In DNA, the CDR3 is TGCGCCAGCAGTTATCTGGGTGGGGTCAACAGGGATACGCAGTATTTT. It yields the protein CASSYLGGVNRDTQYF.

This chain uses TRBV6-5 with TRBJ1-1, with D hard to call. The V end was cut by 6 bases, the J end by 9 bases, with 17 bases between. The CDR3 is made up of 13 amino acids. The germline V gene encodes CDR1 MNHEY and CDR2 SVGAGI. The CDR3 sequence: CASRTRLEGKAFF. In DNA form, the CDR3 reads TGTGCCAGCAGGACCAGGTTGGAGGGCAAAGCTTTCTTT.

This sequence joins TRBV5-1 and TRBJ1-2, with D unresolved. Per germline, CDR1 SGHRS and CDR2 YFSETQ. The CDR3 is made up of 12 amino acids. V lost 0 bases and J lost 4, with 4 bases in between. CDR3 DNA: TGCGCCAGCAGCTTGGACAGCTATGGCTACACCTTC. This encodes CASSLDSYGYTF. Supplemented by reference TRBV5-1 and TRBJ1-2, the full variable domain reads KAGVTQTPRYLIKTRGQQVTLSCSPISGHRSVSWYQQTPGQGLQFLFEYFSETQRNKGNFPGRFSGRQFSNSRSEMNVSTLELGDSALYLCASSLDSYGYTFGSGTRLTVV.

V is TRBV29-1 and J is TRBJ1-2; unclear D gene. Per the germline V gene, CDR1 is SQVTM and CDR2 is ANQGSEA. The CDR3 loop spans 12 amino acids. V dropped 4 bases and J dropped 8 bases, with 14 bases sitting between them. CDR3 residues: CSVGVVGSGYTF. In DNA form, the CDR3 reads TGCAGCGTTGGAGTGGTAGGGAGCGGCTACACCTTC.

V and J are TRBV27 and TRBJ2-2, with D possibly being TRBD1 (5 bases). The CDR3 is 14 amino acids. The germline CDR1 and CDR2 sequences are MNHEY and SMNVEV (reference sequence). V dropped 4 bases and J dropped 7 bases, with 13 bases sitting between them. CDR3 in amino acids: CASSYTGSIGELFF. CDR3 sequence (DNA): TGTGCCAGCAGTTATACAGGTTCGATCGGGGAGCTGTTTTTT.

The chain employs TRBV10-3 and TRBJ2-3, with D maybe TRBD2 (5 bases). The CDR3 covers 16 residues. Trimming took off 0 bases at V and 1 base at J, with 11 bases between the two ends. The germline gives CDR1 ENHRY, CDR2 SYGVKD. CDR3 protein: CAISESSGLGTDTQYF. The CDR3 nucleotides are TGTGCCATCAGTGAGTCCAGCGGTCTTGGCACAGATACGCAGTATTTT.

CDR3 protein: CASSDWELFF. DNA for the CDR3: TGTGCCAGCAGTGATTGGGAGCTGTTTTTT. The chain is built from TRBV6-6 and TRBJ2-2, with D hard to call. Trimming stripped 5 bases from V and 9 bases from J, with 4 bases between. The CDR3 has 10 residues. The germline V gene encodes CDR1 MNHNY and CDR2 SVGAGI (reference sequence).